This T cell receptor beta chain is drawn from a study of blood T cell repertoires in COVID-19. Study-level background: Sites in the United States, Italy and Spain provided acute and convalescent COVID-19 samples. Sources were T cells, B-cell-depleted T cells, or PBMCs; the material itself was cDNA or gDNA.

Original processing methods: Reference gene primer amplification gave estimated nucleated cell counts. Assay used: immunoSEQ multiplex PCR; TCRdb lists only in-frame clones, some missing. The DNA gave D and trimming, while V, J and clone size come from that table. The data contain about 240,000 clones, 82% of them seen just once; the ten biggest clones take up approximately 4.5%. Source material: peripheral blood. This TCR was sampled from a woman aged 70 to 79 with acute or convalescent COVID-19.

CDR3 DNA: TGTGCCAGCTCACCACTCGGGGTTTCGAGGGGCTACACCTTC. Residues: CASSPLGVSRGYTF. The chain uses TRBV18 and TRBJ1-2; D call uncertain. V lost 1 base and J 8 bases, leaving 14 bases between the germline ends. CDR1 and CDR2 (germline): KGHSH, LQKENI. This CDR3 has 14 amino acids.